What follows describes a single T cell receptor (beta chain). Losses at the gene ends were 4 bases for V and 4 bases for J; bases not matched to a gene: 9. CDR1 is MDHEN and CDR2 is SYDVKM in the germline V gene. This CDR3 region has 18 residues. This specimen comes from a study of T cells in Graves' hyperthyroidism and ophthalmopathy. The source material, RNA transcripts, was used to amplify TCR beta CDR3 regions. When the TCR CDR3 underwent first-round RT-PCR, the HTBI primer set was used. MiXCR, run by TCRdb on the multiplex PCR reads, gives a single entry per CDR3 protein. The table lists fewer than 350,000 distinct CDR3 sequences, around 20% of them singletons.

This TCR came from a man aged 45-60 years with Graves' ophthalmopathy. Sample: blood. V usage is TRBV28 and J usage is TRBJ2-1; TRBD2 agrees at 14 bases. In DNA, the CDR3 is TGTGCCAGCAGTTCCCCCGGGACTAGCGGGAGTCGGTACAATGAGCAGTTCTTC. Translation: CASSSPGTSGSRYNEQFF.